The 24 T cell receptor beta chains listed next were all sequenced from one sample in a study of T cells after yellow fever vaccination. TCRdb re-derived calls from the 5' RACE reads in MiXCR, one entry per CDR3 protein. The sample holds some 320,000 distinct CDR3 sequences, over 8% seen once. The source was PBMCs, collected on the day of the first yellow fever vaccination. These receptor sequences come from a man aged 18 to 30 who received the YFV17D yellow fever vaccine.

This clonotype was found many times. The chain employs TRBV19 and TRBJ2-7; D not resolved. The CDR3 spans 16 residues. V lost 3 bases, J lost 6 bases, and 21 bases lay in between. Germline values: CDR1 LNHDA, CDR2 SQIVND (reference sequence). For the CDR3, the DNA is TGTGCCAGTAGTATGGGCCCGGGCCAACGGAATTTCGAGCAGTACTTC. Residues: CASSMGPGQRNFEQYF.

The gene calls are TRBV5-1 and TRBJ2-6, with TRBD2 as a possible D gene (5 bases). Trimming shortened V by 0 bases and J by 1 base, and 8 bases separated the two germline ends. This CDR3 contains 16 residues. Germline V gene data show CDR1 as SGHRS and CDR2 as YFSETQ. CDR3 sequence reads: CASSLGADSGANVLTF. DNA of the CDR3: TGCGCCAGCAGCTTGGGAGCGGATTCTGGGGCCAACGTCCTGACTTTC.

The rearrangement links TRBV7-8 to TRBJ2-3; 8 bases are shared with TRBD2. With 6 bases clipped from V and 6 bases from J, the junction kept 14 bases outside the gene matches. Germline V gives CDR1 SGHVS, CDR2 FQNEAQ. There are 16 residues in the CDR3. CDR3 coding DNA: TGTGCCAGCAGTTGGGCACCCAGCGGGGGCCCTGATACGCAGTATTTT. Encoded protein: CASSWAPSGGPDTQYF.

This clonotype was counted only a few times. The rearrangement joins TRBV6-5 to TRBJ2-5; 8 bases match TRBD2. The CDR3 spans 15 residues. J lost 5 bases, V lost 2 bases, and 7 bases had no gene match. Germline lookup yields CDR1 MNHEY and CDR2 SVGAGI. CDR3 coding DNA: TGTGCCAGCAGTTACGGTGCAGCGGGGGCTGAGACCCAGTACTTC. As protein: CASSYGAAGAETQYF.

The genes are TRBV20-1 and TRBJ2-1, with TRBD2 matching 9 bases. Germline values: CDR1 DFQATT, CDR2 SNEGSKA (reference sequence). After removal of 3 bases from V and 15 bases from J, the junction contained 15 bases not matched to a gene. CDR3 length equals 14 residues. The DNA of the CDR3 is TGCAGTGCTAGGGACCGTAGCGGGGGCCACCCGGGGTTCTTC. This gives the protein CSARDRSGGHPGFF.

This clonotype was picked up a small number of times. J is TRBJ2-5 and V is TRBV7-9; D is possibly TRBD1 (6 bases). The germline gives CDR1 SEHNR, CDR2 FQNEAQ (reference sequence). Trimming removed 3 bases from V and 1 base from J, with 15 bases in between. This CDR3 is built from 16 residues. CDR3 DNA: TGTGCCAGCAGCTTCACACCGGGACACTTCCAAGAGACCCAGTACTTC. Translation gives CASSFTPGHFQETQYF.

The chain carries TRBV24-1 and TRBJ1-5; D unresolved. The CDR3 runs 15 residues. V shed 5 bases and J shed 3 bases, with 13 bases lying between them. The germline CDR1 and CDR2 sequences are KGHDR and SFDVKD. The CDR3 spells CATSGGGDFNQPQHF. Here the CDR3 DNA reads TGTGCCACCAGTGGAGGCGGGGATTTCAATCAGCCCCAGCATTTT.

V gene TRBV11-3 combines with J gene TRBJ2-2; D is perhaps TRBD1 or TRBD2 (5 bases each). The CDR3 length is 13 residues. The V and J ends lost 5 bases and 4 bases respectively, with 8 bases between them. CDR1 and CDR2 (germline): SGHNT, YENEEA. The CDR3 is CASSPGTTGELFF. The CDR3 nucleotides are TGTGCCAGCAGCCCGGGGACCACCGGGGAGCTGTTTTTT.

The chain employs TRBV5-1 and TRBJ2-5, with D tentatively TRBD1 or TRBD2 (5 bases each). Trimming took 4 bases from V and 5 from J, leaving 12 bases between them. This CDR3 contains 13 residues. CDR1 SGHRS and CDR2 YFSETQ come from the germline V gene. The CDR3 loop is CASSPWDGETQYF. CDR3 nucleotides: TGCGCCAGCAGCCCTTGGGACGGGGAGACCCAGTACTTC.

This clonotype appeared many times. CDR3 sequence reads: CASRTRGPSGELFF. Here the CDR3 DNA reads TGTGCCAGCAGAACTAGAGGCCCCTCCGGGGAGCTGTTTTTT. The V and J genes are TRBV6-2 or TRBV6-3 and TRBJ2-2; D may be TRBD2 (5 bases). The CDR3 is 14 residues long. V gave up 6 bases and J gave up 6 bases, with 14 bases separating them. Germline values: CDR1 MNHEY, CDR2 SVGEGT.

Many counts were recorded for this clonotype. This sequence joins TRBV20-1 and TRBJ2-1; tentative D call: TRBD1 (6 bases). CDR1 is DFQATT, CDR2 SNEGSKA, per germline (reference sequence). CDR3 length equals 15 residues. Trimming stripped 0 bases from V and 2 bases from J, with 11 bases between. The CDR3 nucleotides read TGCAGTGCTAGAGATTCGACAGGCCCCTACAATGAGCAGTTCTTC. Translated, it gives CSARDSTGPYNEQFF.

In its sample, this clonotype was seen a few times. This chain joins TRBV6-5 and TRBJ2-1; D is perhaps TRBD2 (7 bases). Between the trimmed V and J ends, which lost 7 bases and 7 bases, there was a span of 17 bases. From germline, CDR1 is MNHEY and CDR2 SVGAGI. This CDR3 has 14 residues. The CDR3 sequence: CASTEGGGLNEQFF. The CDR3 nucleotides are TGTGCCAGCACCGAGGGGGGGGGATTGAATGAGCAGTTCTTC.

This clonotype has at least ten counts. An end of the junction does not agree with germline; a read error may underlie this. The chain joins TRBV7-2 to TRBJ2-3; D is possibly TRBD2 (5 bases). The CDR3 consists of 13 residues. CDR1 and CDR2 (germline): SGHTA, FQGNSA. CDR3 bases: TGCGCCAGCAGCTTTCGGGGAGCAGATACGCAGTATTTT. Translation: CASSFRGADTQYF.

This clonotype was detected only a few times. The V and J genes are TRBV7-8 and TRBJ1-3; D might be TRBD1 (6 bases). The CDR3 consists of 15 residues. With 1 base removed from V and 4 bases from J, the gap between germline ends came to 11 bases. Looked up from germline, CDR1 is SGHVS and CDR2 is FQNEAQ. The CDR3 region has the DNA TGTGCCAGCAGCTTAGACGCGGGGGCAGGAAACACCATATATTTT. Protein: CASSLDAGAGNTIYF.

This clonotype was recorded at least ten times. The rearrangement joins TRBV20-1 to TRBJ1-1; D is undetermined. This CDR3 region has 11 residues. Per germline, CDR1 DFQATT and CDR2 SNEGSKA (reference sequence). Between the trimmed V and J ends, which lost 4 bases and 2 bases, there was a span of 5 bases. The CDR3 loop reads CSANHNTEAFF. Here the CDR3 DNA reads TGCAGTGCTAATCACAACACTGAAGCTTTCTTT.

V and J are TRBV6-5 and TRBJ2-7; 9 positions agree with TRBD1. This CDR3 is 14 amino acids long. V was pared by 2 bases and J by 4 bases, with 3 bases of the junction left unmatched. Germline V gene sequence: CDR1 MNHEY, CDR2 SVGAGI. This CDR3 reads CASSYGTGKYEQYF. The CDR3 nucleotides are TGTGCCAGCAGTTACGGGACAGGGAAATACGAGCAGTACTTC.

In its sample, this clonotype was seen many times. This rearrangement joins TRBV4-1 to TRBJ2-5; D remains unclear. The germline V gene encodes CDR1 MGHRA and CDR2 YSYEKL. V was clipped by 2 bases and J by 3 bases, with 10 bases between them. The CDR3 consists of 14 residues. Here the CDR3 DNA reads TGCGCCAGCAGCCAATTTCCAGCTAAAGAGACCCAGTACTTC. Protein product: CASSQFPAKETQYF.

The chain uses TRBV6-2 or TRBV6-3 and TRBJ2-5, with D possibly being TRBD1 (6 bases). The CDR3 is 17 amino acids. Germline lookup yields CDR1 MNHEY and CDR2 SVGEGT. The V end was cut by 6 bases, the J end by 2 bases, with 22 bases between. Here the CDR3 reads CASSPLPWGPEQETQYF. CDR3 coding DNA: TGTGCCAGCAGCCCATTACCGTGGGGGCCGGAACAAGAGACCCAGTACTTC.

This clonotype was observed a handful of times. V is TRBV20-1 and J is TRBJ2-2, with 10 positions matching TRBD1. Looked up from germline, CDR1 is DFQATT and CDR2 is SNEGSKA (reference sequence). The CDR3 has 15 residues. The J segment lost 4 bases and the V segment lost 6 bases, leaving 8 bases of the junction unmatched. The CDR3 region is CSAAAGTGATGELFF. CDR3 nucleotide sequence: TGCAGTGCCGCGGCCGGGACAGGGGCCACCGGGGAGCTGTTTTTT.

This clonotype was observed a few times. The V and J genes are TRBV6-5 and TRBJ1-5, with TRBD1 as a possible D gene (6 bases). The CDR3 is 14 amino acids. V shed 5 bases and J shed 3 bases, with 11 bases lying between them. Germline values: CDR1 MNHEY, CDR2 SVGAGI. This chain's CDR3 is CASSLQGLNQPQHF. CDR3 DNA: TGTGCCAGCAGTCTACAGGGTCTCAATCAGCCCCAGCATTTT.

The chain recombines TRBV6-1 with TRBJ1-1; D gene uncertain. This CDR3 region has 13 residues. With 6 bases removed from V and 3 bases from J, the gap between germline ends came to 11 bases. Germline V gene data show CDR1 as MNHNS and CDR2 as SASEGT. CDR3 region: CASRGRLYTEAFF. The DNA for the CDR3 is TGTGCCAGCAGGGGTAGACTGTACACTGAAGCTTTCTTT.

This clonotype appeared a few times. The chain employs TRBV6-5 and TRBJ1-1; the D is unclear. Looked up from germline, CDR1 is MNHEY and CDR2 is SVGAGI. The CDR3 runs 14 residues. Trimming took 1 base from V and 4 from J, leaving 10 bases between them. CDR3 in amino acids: CASSYFSGGTEAFF. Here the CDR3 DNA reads TGTGCCAGCAGTTACTTCAGTGGCGGCACTGAAGCTTTCTTT.

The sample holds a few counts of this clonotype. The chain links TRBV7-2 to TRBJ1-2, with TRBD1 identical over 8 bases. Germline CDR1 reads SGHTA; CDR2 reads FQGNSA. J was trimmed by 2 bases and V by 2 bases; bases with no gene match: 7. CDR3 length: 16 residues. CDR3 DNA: TGTGCCAGCAGCTTAATTACAGGGGGAACCAACTATGGCTACACCTTC. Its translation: CASSLITGGTNYGYTF.

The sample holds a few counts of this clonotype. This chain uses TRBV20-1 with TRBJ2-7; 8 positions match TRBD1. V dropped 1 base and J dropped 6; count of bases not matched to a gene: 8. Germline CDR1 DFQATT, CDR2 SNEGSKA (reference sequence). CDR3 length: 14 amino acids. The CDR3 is CSARARTGFSEQYF. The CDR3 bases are TGCAGTGCTAGAGCCAGGACAGGGTTCTCCGAGCAGTACTTC.